This T cell receptor beta chain is drawn from a study of OX40 agonist ivuxolimab in advanced cancers. Broader study findings: Clonal expansion among partial responders at 0.1-3.0 mg/kg ranked near the lowest.

Only in-frame clones appear in the TCRdb table, and some are missing; sequencing was by immunoSEQ multiplex PCR. Among 35,000 to 55,000 clones listed, 90% to 95% were seen once. Germline CDR1 SEHNR, CDR2 FQNEAQ (reference sequence). The CDR3 consists of 14 residues. V dropped 3 bases and J dropped 5 bases, with 11 bases sitting between them. As concerns this clone: Its antigen remains unknown.

This TCR derives from an adult with an advanced solid tumor such as melanoma, head and neck, liver or kidney cancer. V is TRBV7-9 and J is TRBJ2-4; a possible D gene is TRBD2 (7 bases). Here the sequenced sample was CD4+ or CD8+ T cells sorted from blood, taken in a trial of the OX40 agonist ivuxolimab. The DNA of the CDR3 is TGTGCCAGCAGCTTGGGGGGGCTGGAAAACATTCAGTACTTC. Translated: CASSLGGLENIQYF.